This T cell receptor (beta chain) was obtained from a study of radiotherapy plus CTLA-4 blockade in lung cancer (dated by TCRdb to the late 2010s). Concerning the study at large: Among enrolled patients, approximately 19% had an objective response and about 30% reached disease control.

The CDR3, cysteine through phenylalanine, is 13 amino acids long. Only the CDR3 region is kept as DNA, spanning 39 bases read in frame from base 1. CDR1 and CDR2 are drawn from the germline V gene: SGHRS, YFSETQ. The V and J ends are trimmed by 0 bases and 6 bases, leaving 9 bases between them. Points the paper makes about the study in general: After treatment with radiotherapy and ipilimumab, TCR clones that originated in tumors expanded in peripheral blood. The strongest predictors of response were reported to be early dynamic shifts in blood T cell clones along with a rise in serum interferon-beta following radiation.

The library was produced with the immunoSEQ multiplex PCR assay. TCRdb took this table from immuneACCESS and kept in-frame rearrangements with V and J called. Such tables lack part of the clones; where checked against another copy, unresolved V genes explain under half of the gap, and the rest is unexplained. The sample yields 75,000 or so clones; around 80% were counted once. Of the sample, roughly 7% is held by the ten largest clones. Turning to this clone: Its recognized antigen is unknown. No qualities accompany the bases; no much larger clone lies one base away.

The study tested focal radiation therapy combined with CTLA-4 blockade (ipilimumab) in patients with chemo-refractory metastatic non-small-cell lung cancer. Here the chain combines TRBV5-1 and TRBJ1-2; no D gene is confidently identified. The source is a human donor with non-small cell lung cancer who had a complete response to radiotherapy plus ipilimumab. The starting material was peripheral blood, obtained from a patient treated with radiotherapy plus ipilimumab. The CDR3: CASSLGPPDGYTF. The sequenced DNA is TGCGCCAGCAGCTTGGGCCCCCCAGATGGCTACACCTTC.